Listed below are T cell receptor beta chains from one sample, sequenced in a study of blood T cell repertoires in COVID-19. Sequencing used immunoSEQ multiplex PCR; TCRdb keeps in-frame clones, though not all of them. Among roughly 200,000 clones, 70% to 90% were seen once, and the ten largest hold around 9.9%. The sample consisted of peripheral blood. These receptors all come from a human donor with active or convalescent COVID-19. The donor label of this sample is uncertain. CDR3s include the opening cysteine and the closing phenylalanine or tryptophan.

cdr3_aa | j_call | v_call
CASSQNTGGDGYTF | TRBJ1-2 | TRBV18
CASSLVGTSGGTQYF | TRBJ2-3 | TRBV7-9
CASSYEAAGQALKETQYF | TRBJ2-5 | TRBV6-2/TRBV6-3
CASSYDGGSSGTQYF | TRBJ2-3 | TRBV6-2/TRBV6-3
CASSLGGGSEKLFF | TRBJ1-4 | TRBV7-2
CASSQSGQGRTEAFF | TRBJ1-1 | TRBV4-1
CASSVGWATTDTQYF | TRBJ2-3 | TRBV9
CASSPGTSVMFYNEQFF | TRBJ2-1 | TRBV18
CASSGAGANTGELFF | TRBJ2-2 | TRBV7-3
CASSYGQAYEQYF | TRBJ2-7 | TRBV5-1
CATSDLRSGTGYTDTQYF | TRBJ2-3 | TRBV24-1
CASRLGTIEYNEQFF | TRBJ2-1 | TRBV19
CASSQLGQGKDGYTF | TRBJ1-2 | TRBV18
CAWSPQGGELFF | TRBJ2-2 | TRBV30
CASSPGTRGEQYF | TRBJ2-7 | TRBV6-5
CASTDRFLAGYTGELFF | TRBJ2-2 | TRBV6-1
CASSPTLAGPEQFF | TRBJ2-1 | TRBV7-3
CSASGVLADSYNEQFF | TRBJ2-1 | TRBV20-1